The text below deals with one TCR beta chain. The target of this receptor is not known. Qualities for individual bases were not recorded, and no much larger clone is one base off. This entry comes from a study of cytomegalovirus exposure and HLA in healthy donors (dated by TCRdb to the late 2010s). Describing the broader study: An earlier analysis of several hundred of the donors reported approximately 260 Gb of sequence data and 117 million unique TCR beta sequences obtained from about 179 million T cells. Both class I and class II loci were covered by HLA typing, at four-digit resolution. Genome-wide SNP genotypes for about 55% of the 666 donors were used in a later genetic analysis, which treated that subset as a discovery cohort. An early release that covered roughly 600 HLA-typed donors contained approximately 300 gigabases of sequencing data and tens of millions of unique TCR sequences. In addition to the first cohort of 666 subjects, a separate validation cohort of 120 different subjects was used. A later analysis re-examined previously published TCR beta repertoires from just over 650 donors and added high-resolution HLA genotyping to investigate patterns of TCR occurrence. Of the roughly 400 genotyped donors, over 80% were placed in the genetic ancestry cluster associated with self-reported Caucasian donors. All discovery cohort repertoires had been generated using a single sequencing platform. Donor age, sex, ethnicity and CMV serostatus were compiled together with the repertoire data. Roughly 5 DR-DQ haplotypes were handled as single units for association and clustering, since linkage in the cohort was strong. An earlier analysis of around 580 of the donors used high-throughput TCR beta sequencing to judge whether each TCR beta V gene segment behaved as functional or pseudogenic. Across 398 genotyped donors of the cohort, an average of roughly 250,000 unique TCR beta nucleotide sequences per donor were sequenced, and 15% to 20% of those sequences were non-productive. The number of donors typed differed by locus, with 629-630 for A, B, C, DRB1 and DQB1, approximately 500 for DQA1, 600 to 610 for DPA1, and some 450 for DPB1. The study aimed to test whether signatures of past pathogen exposure could be identified by cataloging public T cell receptors. The study profiled the T cell repertoires of some 610 subjects by immunosequencing and related them to cytomegalovirus serostatus. High-throughput TCR immunosequencing, statistical association of individual TCRs with disease status, and machine learning were combined to predict cytomegalovirus infection status. In the later analysis, no new phenotypic data were used to find candidate immune exposures; instead, reliance was placed on TCR beta sequences and their occurrence across donors. The full study reports these points: A cluster of highly shared sequence variants was judged likely to represent a technical artifact of the sequencing pipeline. A later analysis found that HLA-associated TCR beta chains were more clonally expanded and had lower generation probabilities than equally common non-associated chains. CMV serostatus was the only immune exposure information available for the cohort. The authors suggested that the approach could potentially be extended to other disease states and immunological phenotypes. When HLA alleles, especially DR and DQ, strongly co-occurred, TCR associations were difficult to assign to individual alleles. Sequencing depth was assumed to be roughly uniform across donors in the presence/absence analyses, though that assumption may not hold. Because the 87-base-pair reads could not distinguish some IMGT-functional V segments, including TRBV6-2 and TRBV6-3, those segments were excluded. In a later genetic analysis, fewer N-insertions in productive TCRs were reported among donors in an Asian-associated ancestry cluster than the approximately 710-donor mean. Only TCR beta chains were sequenced in this cohort, and the absence of alpha or paired-chain data limited detectable features. In a later analysis, the rate of TCR association differed among HLA loci, with DRB1 alleles having the most associated TCRs and HLA-C alleles having the fewest. A further reported finding was that TCR beta sequences accurately predicted the HLA-A and HLA-B alleles for most subjects in the first cohort. In a later analysis, several top co-occurrence clusters were reported to appear linked to parvovirus B19, influenza, CMV and Epstein-Barr virus. In a later analysis, most CMV-associated TCR beta chains were found to appear HLA-restricted, with HLA associations seemingly driven largely by CMV exposure. Cytomegalovirus status was reported to be diagnosed by the classifier with high specificity and sensitivity in both the original and validation cohorts. In an earlier analysis of about 600 of the donors, most TCR beta V segments appeared in productive rearrangements about 87% or about 30% of the time, broadly matching IMGT annotations. Three of the identified cytomegalovirus-associated TCR beta chains were confirmed in vitro to be specific for cytomegalovirus antigens. In the study, approximately 160 TCR beta chains were listed as associated with cytomegalovirus. Because HLA typing was unavailable for some donors at each locus, only the typed subset was used in association tests. Because counts were too low, approximately 18 rarely observed V segments, including chromosome 9 orphons, were excluded from the earlier analysis of some 540 of the donors. Correlated functional status among segregating V segments might reflect linkage disequilibrium, but an unknown experimental factor could not be ruled out. While some public TCRs were present in many individuals, most TCR sequences turned up only very rarely across donors. A later analysis associated around 16,000 TCR beta sequences with specific HLA alleles at a false discovery rate of 0.05. A later genetic analysis associated a missense DCLRE1C variant with V-gene and J-gene trimming of TCR beta chains, and an independent cohort replicated the association.

The library was built by means of the immunoSEQ multiplex PCR assay. The multiplex PCR relied on a mix of 60 forward primers for TCR Vbeta segments and 13 reverse primers for TCR Jbeta segments. The CDR3 region of rearranged TCR beta genes was amplified from genomic DNA by a multiplex PCR assay. Amplified TCR beta libraries were sequenced as 87-base-pair reads on the Illumina HiSeq System. The study's processing was this. A later analysis tallied approximately 87 million unique TCR beta chains across the 666 repertoires, and approximately 12 million of those chains were shared by two or more donors. Raw reads were error-corrected and collapsed into unique sequences by a nearest-neighbor algorithm in which closely related sequences were merged to remove PCR and sequencing errors. Alignment of CDR3 sequences to IMGT reference sequences was used to assign V, D and J gene segments. For a sequence to be retained, at least a six-nucleotide match to both a V gene segment and a J gene segment was required. A rearrangement counted as productive if the CDR3 had no stop codons and remained in frame with V and J, and every other rearrangement counted as non-productive. CDR3 was defined by IMGT convention, running from the second conserved V-encoded cysteine to the conserved J-encoded phenylalanine. Sequences without an unambiguous match to a single V gene segment were excluded from the earlier analysis of over 500 of the donors. In an earlier analysis of 587 of the donors, V segments were called functional above 56.7% productive rearrangements and were called segregating when the between-donor standard deviation exceeded 5%. A statistical classification framework was developed to diagnose cytomegalovirus status using the catalog of TCR beta chain sequences. A later analysis assigned V and J genes by comparing TCR nucleotide sequences with IMGT/GENE-DB human TR gene sequences. In a later analysis, CDR3 sequences and most-parsimonious VDJ recombination scenarios were assigned using the TCRdist pipeline. In a later analysis, each TCR beta chain was defined by its CDR3 amino acid sequence together with its V-gene family, and reads without a unique V-gene family were excluded. A later analysis removed roughly 590 highly shared, low-generation-probability nucleotide sequences to deal with suspected cross-contamination and a sequencing artifact. For each public chain, a later analysis derived a clonal expansion index from normalized ranks of inferred template counts within each repertoire. In a later analysis, generation probabilities were computed using a VDJ recombination model fitted to out-of-frame rearrangements, and the results were checked against IGoR. Hypergeometric tests were used in a later analysis to score TCR-TCR, TCR-HLA and TCR-CMV co-occurrence, with a repertoire-size bias correction applied to the TCR pairs. In a later analysis, false discovery rates were estimated by permuting HLA or CMV assignments 20 times. In a later analysis, co-occurring TCRs were grouped using DBSCAN, and TCRdist sequence similarity was added for clustering within HLA-allele-positive subsets. Co-occurrence clustering excluded repertoires with fewer than 30,000 or more than 120,000 public chains, plus five with anomalous nucleotide sharing. The source is immuneACCESS, and TCRdb retained only in-frame sequences with V and J called. Part of the clones is not carried over; for the studies checked, unresolved V genes explain less than half of this, and the remainder is unexplained. D and trimming were read from the DNA, whereas the V and J calls and clone size are those reported in that table. The table for this sample lists 100,000 to 130,000 clones; about 74% of them were counted only once. The ten top clones hold 12% to 15% of the sample.

Per the germline V gene, SQVTM is the CDR1 and ANQGSEA is the CDR2. From its cysteine to its phenylalanine, the CDR3 spans 13 amino acids. CDR3 DNA only is kept here, 39 bases in frame from base 1. V and J are truncated by 4 bases and 6 bases respectively, leaving an intervening sequence of 15 bases. The cohort was made up of 666 healthy bone marrow donors. Cohort members were all nominally healthy when sampled, although unrecorded immune exposures were likely present. The donor was CMV seropositive and belonged to the group of about 290 seropositive cohort members. Every donor gave a peripheral blood sample, and the peripheral blood mononuclear cells from that sample were used for TCR beta sequencing. The Qiagen DNeasy Blood Extraction Kit was used to extract genomic DNA from the blood cell samples.

Sequencing input: PBMCs. The rearranged segments are TRBV29-1 and TRBJ2-5; no confident D gene assignment can be made. This TCR came from a woman between 35 and 50 years old in good health and CMV-seropositive. The CDR3 sequence is CSVAQDSQQTQYF. The DNA sequence follows: TGCAGCGTTGCTCAGGATTCGCAACAGACCCAGTACTTC.